These T cell receptor beta chains were read from a single sample in a study of blood T cell repertoires in COVID-19. Repertoires were generated with immunoSEQ multiplex PCR, while TCRdb's copy carries only in-frame clones and drops some. Seen here are 90,000 to 120,000 clones, roughly 90% observed once, and the top ten hold 4% to 6%. Material: peripheral blood. Source of these receptors: a man aged 35-49 years with active or convalescent COVID-19. Each CDR3 is given with its conserved first and last residue. The order of the fields is CDR3 DNA, CDR3 protein, D gene, V gene, clone size, J gene, CDR3 length. A D gene is named only where the DNA matches it firmly. Clone sizes are given selectively: once, few, many, or a class where the clone is expanded.

TGTGCCAGCAGCCAAGAATCTCGAACAGTGACCTACAATGAGCAGTTCTTC | CASSQESRTVTYNEQFF | . | TRBV3-1/TRBV3-2 | . | TRBJ2-1 | 17
TGCGCCAGCAGCCAAGATGAGACTAGCGGGAGATCAGAGACCCAGTACTTC | CASSQDETSGRSETQYF | TRBD2 | TRBV4-1 | . | TRBJ2-5 | 17
TGCGCCAGCAGCCAAGGACAGGGGGGTAACACTGAAGCTTTCTTT | CASSQGQGGNTEAFF | TRBD1 | TRBV4-1 | . | TRBJ1-1 | 15
TGTGCCAGCAGTTACCCACTTCAAGGGCCAGCGGCATGGGGCTACACCTTC | CASSYPLQGPAAWGYTF | . | TRBV6-2/TRBV6-3 | . | TRBJ1-2 | 17
TGTGCCAGCAGCTCGGACAGTCCTGGCTACACCTTC | CASSSDSPGYTF | . | TRBV7-2 | . | TRBJ1-2 | 12
TGTGCCAGCAGTGGGGGCGGCGGGAGCTATTCCTACGAGCAGTACTTC | CASSGGGGSYSYEQYF | TRBD2 | TRBV6-1 | . | TRBJ2-7 | 16
TGTGCCATCAGTGGTAGTTCAGCTAGCGGTTACAACAATGAGCAGTTCTTC | CAISGSSASGYNNEQFF | TRBD2 | TRBV10-3 | . | TRBJ2-1 | 17
TGTGCCAGCAGTTTAGCGGCCGGGGGGGCTGAAGCTTTCTTT | CASSLAAGGAEAFF | . | TRBV28 | few | TRBJ1-1 | 14
TGTGCCAGCAGCCTCTCTACAGGGCAAGGCGTAGAGCAGTACTTC | CASSLSTGQGVEQYF | . | TRBV9 | . | TRBJ2-7 | 15
TGTGCCAGCAGTTTCCCGCCCGGTTATGGCTACACCTTC | CASSFPPGYGYTF | . | TRBV12-3/TRBV12-4 | . | TRBJ1-2 | 13
TGTGCCAGCAGCTTTTGGACAGCAACTGAAGCTTTCTTT | CASSFWTATEAFF | . | TRBV7-2 | . | TRBJ1-1 | 13
TGTGCCAGCCTGTCGGGGACAGGGGGTGCGGAAGCTTTCTTT | CASLSGTGGAEAFF | TRBD1 | TRBV18 | . | TRBJ1-1 | 14
TGTGCCAGCAGCTTAGATGCGTCCCGCTATGGCTACACCTTC | CASSLDASRYGYTF | . | TRBV7-9 | . | TRBJ1-2 | 14
TGTGCCAGCACTCCGTCGGGGGGCTGGGACGAGCAGTACTTC | CASTPSGGWDEQYF | . | TRBV6-5 | . | TRBJ2-7 | 14
TGTGCCAGCAGCTTAGAGTCAGACACTGAAGCTTTCTTT | CASSLESDTEAFF | . | TRBV7-2 | . | TRBJ1-1 | 13
TGCGCCAGCAGTAGGAGGGAATCCTGCTGGAATGAGCAGTTCTTC | CASSRRESCWNEQFF | . | TRBV23-1 | . | TRBJ2-1 | 15
TGTGCCAGCAGTCCCCTGAGGGGGTACACAGGGACTGGGGCCAACGTCCTGACTTTC | CASSPLRGYTGTGANVLTF | . | TRBV6-6 | . | TRBJ2-6 | 19
TGTGCCACTCCGGGAGGGAACTACAATGAGCAGTTCTTC | CATPGGNYNEQFF | TRBD2 | TRBV7-9 | . | TRBJ2-1 | 13
TGTGCCACCAGTGACTTGACAGGGGGAGAGACCCAGTACTTC | CATSDLTGGETQYF | TRBD1 | TRBV24-1 | once | TRBJ2-5 | 14
TGTGCCAGCAGCTTAGCCGCGGGGACTAGAATCGAGACCCAGTACTTC | CASSLAAGTRIETQYF | TRBD2 | TRBV7-9 | . | TRBJ2-5 | 16
TGTGCCCGGGGGGGTAACACCGGGGAGCTGTTTTTT | CARGGNTGELFF | TRBD2 | TRBV2 | once | TRBJ2-2 | 12
TGTGCCAGCAGACCCCCGGGGGGCGAGTACAATGAGCAGTTCTTC | CASRPPGGEYNEQFF | . | TRBV4-2 | once | TRBJ2-1 | 15
TGCGCCAGCAGTCTCACGTCTACTAATATCTCCTACGAGCAGTACTTC | CASSLTSTNISYEQYF | . | TRBV23-1 | . | TRBJ2-7 | 16
TGTGCCAGCAGCTTAAGGTGGCGGGATTTTGAGCAGTTCTTC | CASSLRWRDFEQFF | . | TRBV7-8 | . | TRBJ2-1 | 14
TGTGCCATCAGTGAGTACGAGGATTACGAGCAGTACTTC | CAISEYEDYEQYF | . | TRBV10-3 | . | TRBJ2-7 | 13
TGTGCCAGCAGTGCCCGACTAGCGGCGAACACCGGGGAGCTGTTTTTT | CASSARLAANTGELFF | TRBD2 | TRBV6-1 | . | TRBJ2-2 | 16
TGTGCCAGCAGCGCATCCGGGACAGGGGGTTCCGATACGCAGTATTTT | CASSASGTGGSDTQYF | TRBD1 | TRBV9 | . | TRBJ2-3 | 16
TGTGCCTGGAGTGACGGGACAGCCTACGAGCAGTACTTC | CAWSDGTAYEQYF | TRBD1 | TRBV30 | . | TRBJ2-7 | 13
TGCGCCAGCAGCTATGGGGGGGCAGAGGAAAAACTGTTTTTT | CASSYGGAEEKLFF | . | TRBV5-1 | . | TRBJ1-4 | 14
TGTGCCAGCAGTCCCACAGGGGTCGAGCAGTACTTC | CASSPTGVEQYF | TRBD1 | TRBV11-2 | few | TRBJ2-7 | 12
TGTGCCAGCAGCTTTGGGACTAGCGGTATTCAAGAGACCCAGTACTTC | CASSFGTSGIQETQYF | TRBD2 | TRBV11-2 | . | TRBJ2-5 | 16
TGTGCCAGCAGCTTGGTGTGGACACCTGCCTACGAGCAGTACTTC | CASSLVWTPAYEQYF | . | TRBV5-5 | . | TRBJ2-7 | 15
TGTGCCAGCTCACCGGCGCGGGAGGCTTTGAATGAGCAGTTCTTC | CASSPAREALNEQFF | TRBD2 | TRBV18 | once | TRBJ2-1 | 15
TGTGCCAGCAGCACCAGGGGGCAAGAGCAGTTCTTC | CASSTRGQEQFF | TRBD1 | TRBV11-2 | . | TRBJ2-1 | 12
TGTGCCAGCAGCCCTAGCGGGAGGCTAATAGATACGCAGTATTTT | CASSPSGRLIDTQYF | TRBD2 | TRBV9 | . | TRBJ2-3 | 15
TGTGCCAGCAGCCAAGGTCCAGGGAAAGAGCGCTACGAGCAGTACTTC | CASSQGPGKERYEQYF | . | TRBV3-1/TRBV3-2 | once | TRBJ2-7 | 16
TGTGCCAGCAGTGAAATGGGACAGGCCCTGACCGGGGAGCTGTTTTTT | CASSEMGQALTGELFF | TRBD1 | TRBV2 | . | TRBJ2-2 | 16
TGTGCCTGGAGTGAACAGGGCTCCTACGAGCAGTACTTC | CAWSEQGSYEQYF | . | TRBV30 | . | TRBJ2-7 | 13
TGTGCCAGCAGTTTATTTACAGGGCAAGCGCGGGAGCAGTACTTC | CASSLFTGQAREQYF | . | TRBV27 | . | TRBJ2-7 | 15
TGTGCCAGCAGCCATGGAGGCTCCTACGAGCAGTACTTC | CASSHGGSYEQYF | . | TRBV7-2 | . | TRBJ2-7 | 13
TGTGCCAGCAGTTACTCCTGGGACAGGTACGAGCAGTACTTC | CASSYSWDRYEQYF | TRBD1 | TRBV6-5 | . | TRBJ2-7 | 14
TGTGCCAGCAGCGGCCGGGCGGGGGGTAATGAAAAACTGTTTTTT | CASSGRAGGNEKLFF | . | TRBV11-2 | . | TRBJ1-4 | 15
TGCGCCAGCAGCCCTCTTTTTGCGCCCGAGCAGTACTTC | CASSPLFAPEQYF | . | TRBV4-1 | . | TRBJ2-7 | 13
TGTGCCAGCTCACTGACAGGGATGAACACTGAAGCTTTCTTT | CASSLTGMNTEAFF | TRBD1 | TRBV18 | . | TRBJ1-1 | 14
TGTGCCAGTAGTATAGTTGACGGGACTAGCACAGATACGCAGTATTTT | CASSIVDGTSTDTQYF | . | TRBV19 | . | TRBJ2-3 | 16
TGCGCCAGCAGCTTGGATGGGGGGGCAAGCTCCTACGAGCAGTACTTC | CASSLDGGASSYEQYF | . | TRBV5-1 | . | TRBJ2-7 | 16
TGTGCCAGCAGTTTGGTTTATTTCGGCTATGGCTACACCTTC | CASSLVYFGYGYTF | . | TRBV28 | once | TRBJ1-2 | 14
TGTGCCAGCAGTTGGGGGCAGGGGGGAACTGAAGCTTTCTTT | CASSWGQGGTEAFF | TRBD1 | TRBV28 | . | TRBJ1-1 | 14
TGTGCCTCGGCGGGGGGCACGGCTAATGAAAAACTGTTTTTT | CASAGGTANEKLFF | . | TRBV19 | . | TRBJ1-4 | 14
TGTGCCAGCCCCGGGGTGGGAAGGAGGCAAGAGACCCAGTACTTC | CASPGVGRRQETQYF | . | TRBV25-1 | . | TRBJ2-5 | 15
TGTGCCAGCAGCGAACGGACTAGTATAAGATGGGGGGAGCTGTTTTTT | CASSERTSIRWGELFF | TRBD2 | TRBV7-2 | once | TRBJ2-2 | 16
TGTGCCAGCAGCTTAGGAGGGACAGGGAAAGGCACTGAAGCTTTCTTT | CASSLGGTGKGTEAFF | TRBD1 | TRBV7-8 | . | TRBJ1-1 | 16
TGTGCCAGTAGTCGCAGTTCGAACACTGAAGCTTTCTTT | CASSRSSNTEAFF | . | TRBV19 | . | TRBJ1-1 | 13
TGTGCCAGCAGTTCGGGACAGGGGAGCCCCTACGAGCAGTACTTC | CASSSGQGSPYEQYF | TRBD1 | TRBV28 | . | TRBJ2-7 | 15
TGTGCCAGCAACCCGGGGGGCTCCTACGAGCAGTACTTC | CASNPGGSYEQYF | TRBD2 | TRBV2 | . | TRBJ2-7 | 13